This is a list of T cell receptor beta chains from one sample in a study of graft-versus-host responses after intestinal transplantation. Measured with immunoSEQ multiplex PCR; TCRdb has only the in-frame clones, and not every one. The table has about 8,400 clones, around two thirds seen once; the top ten hold approximately 32%. This specimen consisted of ileum tissue, obtained roughly 490 days after intestinal transplant. All receptors derive from a human patient who received an intestinal transplant, so some T cells may come from the graft donor. CDR3s include the opening cysteine and the closing phenylalanine or tryptophan. The D gene is left open where the match is weak. Some rows have no size entry. The others give once, few or many, or a class for an expanded clone.

V	size	J	D	DNA	CDR3
TRBV6-1	.	TRBJ2-1	TRBD2	TGTGCCAGCAGTGAAAGCGGGGGGTACAATGAGCAGTTCTTC	CASSESGGYNEQFF
TRBV4-1	.	TRBJ1-4	.	TGCGCCAGCAGCCAAGACTACCGGCGGACTAATGAAAAACTGTTTTTT	CASSQDYRRTNEKLFF
TRBV6-6	.	TRBJ2-7	.	TGTGCCAGCAGTCGACCCCCGTACGAGCAGTACTTC	CASSRPPYEQYF
TRBV29-1	.	TRBJ2-1	.	TGCAGCGCCCCGGTACTAGGGTCCAATGAGCAGTTCTTC	CSAPVLGSNEQFF
TRBV6-1	.	TRBJ2-3	.	TGTGCCAGCATCGGCGGGGGCAGCATAGATACGCAGTATTTT	CASIGGGSIDTQYF
TRBV19	.	TRBJ2-3	.	TGTGCCAGTAGTATGCCCCCCAGAGCAGATACGCAGTATTTT	CASSMPPRADTQYF
TRBV29-1	.	TRBJ2-5	TRBD2	TGCAGCGCTGAAGGGTTTGCGGGAGGGCCCCGAGAGACCCAGTACTTC	CSAEGFAGGPRETQYF
TRBV11-2	.	TRBJ2-2	.	TGTGCCAGCACCTCTAACCTGCAGGCGATGTACACCGGGGAGCTGTTTTTT	CASTSNLQAMYTGELFF
TRBV7-2	.	TRBJ2-1	.	TGTGCCAGCAGCTTATCTCTGAGTGAGCAGTTCTTC	CASSLSLSEQFF
TRBV11-1	.	TRBJ2-1	.	TGTGCCAGCAGCTTCAGGGGAAGCTCCTACAATGAGCAGTTCTTC	CASSFRGSSYNEQFF
TRBV6-4	.	TRBJ2-3	TRBD2	TGTGCCAGCAGTGAGGGGACTAGCGGCACAGATACGCAGTATTTT	CASSEGTSGTDTQYF
TRBV11-2	.	TRBJ2-7	.	TGTGCCAGCAGCTTAGCTTACGAGCAGTACTTC	CASSLAYEQYF
TRBV30	.	TRBJ2-3	TRBD1	TGTGCCTGGAGTATACAGGGGGCTTTTACGCAGTATTTT	CAWSIQGAFTQYF
TRBV27	.	TRBJ2-1	TRBD2	TGTGCCAGCAGTTCGAGGACTAGCGGGAGGAAGGTGAATGAGCAGTTCTTC	CASSSRTSGRKVNEQFF
TRBV19	.	TRBJ1-2	TRBD1	TGTGCCAGTAGTATAGAATTGCAGGGGGCGGTTTATGGCTACACCTTC	CASSIELQGAVYGYTF
TRBV18	once	TRBJ2-1	.	TGTGCCAGCTCACGTCCCATCCTCCGCGATGAGCAGTTCTTC	CASSRPILRDEQFF
TRBV4-1	.	TRBJ1-1	TRBD1	TGCGCCAGCAGCCCGGTGGGGACAGTTGAAGCTTTCTTT	CASSPVGTVEAFF
TRBV5-6	.	TRBJ1-5	.	TGTGCCAGCAGCTTGGGGGGAGGGCCCCAGCATTTT	CASSLGGGPQHF
TRBV7-9	.	TRBJ2-1	TRBD2	TGTGCCAGCAGCTTAACTAGCGGGAGCGCGTTTCGGAATGAGCAGTTCTTC	CASSLTSGSAFRNEQFF
TRBV29-1	.	TRBJ1-3	TRBD1	TGCAGCGTTGAACAGGGGGGAGGCACCATATATTTT	CSVEQGGGTIYF
TRBV6-1	.	TRBJ1-5	TRBD1	TGTGCCAGCAACAACGGGGGACAGTACAATCAGCCCCAGCATTTT	CASNNGGQYNQPQHF
TRBV19	.	TRBJ1-1	.	TGTGCCAGTAGTATATGGGGGACATCGAACACTGAAGCTTTCTTT	CASSIWGTSNTEAFF
TRBV5-4	.	TRBJ1-4	.	TGTGCCAGCAGCTTGGGAGTACCTCTTGGGGGTGAAAAACTGTTTTTT	CASSLGVPLGGEKLFF
TRBV6-5	.	TRBJ2-1	TRBD1	TGTGCCAGCAGTTTAGGGACAGGGGTCCTCTATGAGCAGTTCTTC	CASSLGTGVLYEQFF
TRBV7-8	few	TRBJ2-3	TRBD2	TGTGCCAGCAGCCCAAGGATGGGACTAGCGGCCACAGATACGCAGTATTTT	CASSPRMGLAATDTQYF
TRBV4-1	.	TRBJ2-7	.	TGCGCCAGCAGCCATACAGACGATTCCTACGAGCAGTACTTC	CASSHTDDSYEQYF
TRBV5-1	medium-sized	TRBJ1-6	TRBD1	TGCGCCAGCAGCTTCGGGGACAGAAATAATTCACCCCTCCACTTT	CASSFGDRNNSPLHF
TRBV6-1	.	TRBJ2-7	.	TGTGCCAGCAGGGTAGGGGCAGGGCAGGACGAGCAGTACTTC	CASRVGAGQDEQYF
TRBV7-4	.	TRBJ2-6	.	TGTGCCAGCAGCAATACCTGCAGCTCACAAAGTCGGGCCAACGTCCTGACTTTC	CASSNTCSSQSRANVLTF